A selection of T cell receptor beta chains follows, all from one sample in a study of cytomegalovirus exposure and HLA in healthy donors. Profiling relied on immunoSEQ multiplex PCR, and the TCRdb table lists in-frame clones only, not all of them. The sample holds approximately 190,000 clones, approximately 78% seen once. The sequenced material came from PBMCs. The receptors were gathered from a woman aged 18-29 years in good health and CMV-seronegative. Each CDR3 is given without its conserved first and last residue. The order of the fields is V gene, clone size, J gene, CDR3 protein. Some rows have no size entry. The others give once, few or many, or a class for an expanded clone.

TRBV5-1,NA,TRBJ2-1,ASSSTGEYNEQF
TRBV12-5,NA,TRBJ1-2,ASGTPTGSGYT
TRBV9,NA,TRBJ2-1,ASSERATGEWGEQF
TRBV7-9,NA,TRBJ2-7,ASSLHGDEQY
TRBV2,few,TRBJ2-3,ASNPDRAGDTQY
TRBV10-3,once,TRBJ1-2,AISETLAAGYT
TRBV19,NA,TRBJ1-5,ASSRSWGRDSNQPQH
TRBV19,NA,TRBJ2-7,ASGPGVSSYEQY
TRBV15,NA,TRBJ1-1,ATSRDYIGIMGQSTTEAF
TRBV7-9,NA,TRBJ1-4,ASSQFYSATNEKLF
TRBV19,NA,TRBJ2-2,ASSDWTGELF
TRBV7-9,NA,TRBJ1-4,ASSLGTAYEKLF
TRBV27,NA,TRBJ1-6,ASSSRDRVFSPLH
TRBV7-9,NA,TRBJ1-2,AFFSSLYYT
TRBV28,NA,TRBJ1-2,ASSPRGGAFLYGYT
TRBV19,few,TRBJ1-5,ASSEPPLWQPQH
TRBV6-6,NA,TRBJ1-4,ASSHGREKLF
TRBV25-1,NA,TRBJ1-5,ASSGDRVEDQPQH
TRBV7-8,NA,TRBJ1-5,ASSRGNQPQH
TRBV7-2,NA,TRBJ2-5,ASSPTPFHEWQETQY
TRBV19,NA,TRBJ2-1,ASRTSGGAYNEQF
TRBV30,NA,TRBJ2-5,AWTREDWETQY
TRBV5-6,NA,TRBJ2-3,ASSSDRVEADTQY
TRBV7-9,NA,TRBJ2-7,ASSPGDRVYEQY